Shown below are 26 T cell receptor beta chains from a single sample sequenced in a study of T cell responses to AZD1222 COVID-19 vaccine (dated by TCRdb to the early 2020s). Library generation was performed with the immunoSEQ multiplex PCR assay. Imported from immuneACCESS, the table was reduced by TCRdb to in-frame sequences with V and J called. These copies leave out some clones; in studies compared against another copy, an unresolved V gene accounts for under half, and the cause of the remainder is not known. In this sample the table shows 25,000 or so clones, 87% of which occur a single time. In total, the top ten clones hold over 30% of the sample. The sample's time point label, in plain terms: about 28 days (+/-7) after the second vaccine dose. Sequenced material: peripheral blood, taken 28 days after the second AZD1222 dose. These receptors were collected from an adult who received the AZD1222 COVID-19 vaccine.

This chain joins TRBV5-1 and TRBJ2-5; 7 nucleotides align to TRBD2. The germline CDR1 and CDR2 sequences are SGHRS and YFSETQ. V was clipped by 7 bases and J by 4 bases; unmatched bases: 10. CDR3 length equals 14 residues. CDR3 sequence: CASANGAGAETQYF. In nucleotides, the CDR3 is TGCGCCAGCGCCAACGGTGCGGGAGCAGAGACCCAGTACTTC. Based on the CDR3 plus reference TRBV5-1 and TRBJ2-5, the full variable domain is KAGVTQTPRYLIKTRGQQVTLSCSPISGHRSVSWYQQTPGQGLQFLFEYFSETQRNKGNFPGRFSGRQFSNSRSEMNVSTLELGDSALYLCASANGAGAETQYFGPGTRLLVL.

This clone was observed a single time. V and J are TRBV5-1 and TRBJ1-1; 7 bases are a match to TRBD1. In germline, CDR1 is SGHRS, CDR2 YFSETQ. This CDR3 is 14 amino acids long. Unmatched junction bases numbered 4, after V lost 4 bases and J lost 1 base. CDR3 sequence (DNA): TGCGCCAGCAGCAAGGGGACAGAGAACACTGAAGCTTTCTTT. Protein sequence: CASSKGTENTEAFF.

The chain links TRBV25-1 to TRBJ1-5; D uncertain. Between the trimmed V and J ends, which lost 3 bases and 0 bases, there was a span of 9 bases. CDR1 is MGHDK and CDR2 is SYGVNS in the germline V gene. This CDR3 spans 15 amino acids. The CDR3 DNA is TGTGCCAGCAGTGATGCCACTTATAGCAATCAGCCCCAGCATTTT. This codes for CASSDATYSNQPQHF. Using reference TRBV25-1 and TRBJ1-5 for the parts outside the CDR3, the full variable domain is EADIYQTPRYLVIGTGKKITLECSQTMGHDKMYWYQQDPGMELHLIHYSYGVNSTEKGDLSSESTVSRIRTEHFPLTLESARPSHTSQYLCASSDATYSNQPQHFGDGTRLSIL.

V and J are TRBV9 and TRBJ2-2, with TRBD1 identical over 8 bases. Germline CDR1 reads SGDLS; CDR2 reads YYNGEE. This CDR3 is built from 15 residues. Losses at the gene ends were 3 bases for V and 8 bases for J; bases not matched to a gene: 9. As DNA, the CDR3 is TGTGCCAGCAGCGCGTGGACAGGGAGGTCGGGGGAGCTGTTTTTT. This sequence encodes CASSAWTGRSGELFF.

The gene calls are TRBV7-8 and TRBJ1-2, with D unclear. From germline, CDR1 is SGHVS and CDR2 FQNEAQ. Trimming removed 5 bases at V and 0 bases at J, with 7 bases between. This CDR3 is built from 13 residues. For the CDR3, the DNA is TGTGCCAGCAGCCCGGACGCTAACTATGGCTACACCTTC. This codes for CASSPDANYGYTF.

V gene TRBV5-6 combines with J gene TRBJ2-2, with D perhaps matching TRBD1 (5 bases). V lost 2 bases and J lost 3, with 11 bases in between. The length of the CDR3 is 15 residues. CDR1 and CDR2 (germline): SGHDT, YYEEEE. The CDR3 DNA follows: TGTGCCAGCAGCTTCCCAGGGTGGTACACCGGGGAGCTGTTTTTT. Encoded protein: CASSFPGWYTGELFF.

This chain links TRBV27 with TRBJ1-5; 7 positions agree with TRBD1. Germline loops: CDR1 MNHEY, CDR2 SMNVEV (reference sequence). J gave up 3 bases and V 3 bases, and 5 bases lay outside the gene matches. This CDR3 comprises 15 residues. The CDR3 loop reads CASSFQGQLNQPQHF. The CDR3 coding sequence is TGTGCCAGCAGTTTTCAGGGACAGCTCAATCAGCCCCAGCATTTT.

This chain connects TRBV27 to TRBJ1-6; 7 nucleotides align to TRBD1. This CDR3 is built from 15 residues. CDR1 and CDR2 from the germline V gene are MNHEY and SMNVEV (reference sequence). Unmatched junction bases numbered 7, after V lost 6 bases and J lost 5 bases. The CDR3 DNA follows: TGTGCCAGCAGCGGACAGGCTGAGGATAATTCACCCCTCCACTTT. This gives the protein CASSGQAEDNSPLHF.

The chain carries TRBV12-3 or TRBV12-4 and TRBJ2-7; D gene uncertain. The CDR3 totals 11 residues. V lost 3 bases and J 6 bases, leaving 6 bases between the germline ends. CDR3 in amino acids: CASSLLSEQYF. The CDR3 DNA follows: TGTGCCAGCAGTTTGTTGAGCGAGCAGTACTTC.

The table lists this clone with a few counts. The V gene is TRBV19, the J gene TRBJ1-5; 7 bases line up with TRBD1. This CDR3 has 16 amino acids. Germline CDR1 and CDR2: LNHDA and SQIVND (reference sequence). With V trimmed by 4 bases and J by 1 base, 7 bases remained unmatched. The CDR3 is CASSRPGGQSNQPQHF. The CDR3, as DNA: TGTGCCAGTAGTAGGCCAGGGGGTCAGAGCAATCAGCCCCAGCATTTT.

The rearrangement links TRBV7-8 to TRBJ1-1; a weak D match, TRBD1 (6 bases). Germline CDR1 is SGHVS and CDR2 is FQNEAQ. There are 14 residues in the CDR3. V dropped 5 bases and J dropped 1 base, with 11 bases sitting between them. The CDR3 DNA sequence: TGTGCCAGCAGCCCTCCGGGGGCGAACACTGAAGCTTTCTTT. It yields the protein CASSPPGANTEAFF.

The CDR3 sequence is CASSTRQKPMNTEAFF. The CDR3 region has the DNA TGTGCCAGCAGCACTAGACAGAAGCCGATGAACACTGAAGCTTTCTTT. This chain uses TRBV21-1 with TRBJ1-1; no DNA check was done on the table's D call, TRBD1. TRBV21-1 is a pseudogene. The CDR3 is made up of 16 amino acids.

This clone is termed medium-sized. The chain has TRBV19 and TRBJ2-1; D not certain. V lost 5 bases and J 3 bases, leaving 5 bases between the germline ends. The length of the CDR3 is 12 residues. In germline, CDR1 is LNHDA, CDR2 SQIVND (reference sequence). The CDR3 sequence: CASSHGYNEQFF. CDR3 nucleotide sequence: TGTGCCAGTAGTCATGGCTACAATGAGCAGTTCTTC.

The DNA for the CDR3 is TGTGCCAGCGGGTTCTTTGACGAGCAGTACTTC. Translating gives CASGFFDEQYF. The chain is built from TRBV28 and TRBJ2-7; D uncertain. V lost 8 bases and J lost 5, with 10 bases in between. CDR3 size: 11 residues. The germline gives CDR1 MDHEN, CDR2 SYDVKM.

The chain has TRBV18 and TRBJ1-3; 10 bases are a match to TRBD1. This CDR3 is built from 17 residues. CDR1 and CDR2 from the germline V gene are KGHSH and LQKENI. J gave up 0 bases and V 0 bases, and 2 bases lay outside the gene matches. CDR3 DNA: TGTGCCAGCTCACCACCGGGACAGGGGAGCTCTGGAAACACCATATATTTT. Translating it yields CASSPPGQGSSGNTIYF.

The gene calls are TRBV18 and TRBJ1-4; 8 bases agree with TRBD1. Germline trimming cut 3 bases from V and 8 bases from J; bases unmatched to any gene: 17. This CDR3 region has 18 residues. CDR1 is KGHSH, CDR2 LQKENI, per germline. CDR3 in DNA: TGTGCCAGCTCACCCCCGGGGACAGGAACAGGGTCATGGGAAAAACTGTTTTTT. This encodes CASSPPGTGTGSWEKLFF.

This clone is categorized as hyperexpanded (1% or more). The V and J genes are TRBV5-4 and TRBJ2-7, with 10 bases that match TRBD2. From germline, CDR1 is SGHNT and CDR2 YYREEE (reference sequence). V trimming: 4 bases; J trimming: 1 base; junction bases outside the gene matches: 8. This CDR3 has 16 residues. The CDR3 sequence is CASSIPSGSLSYEQYF. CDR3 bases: TGTGCCAGCAGCATCCCTAGCGGGAGCCTTTCCTACGAGCAGTACTTC.

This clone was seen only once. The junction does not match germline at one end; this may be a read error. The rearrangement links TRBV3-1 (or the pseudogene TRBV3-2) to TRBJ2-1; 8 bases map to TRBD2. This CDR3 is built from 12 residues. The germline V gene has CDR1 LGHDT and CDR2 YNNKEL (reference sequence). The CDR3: CASSQETGGLVF. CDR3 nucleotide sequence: TGTGCCAGCAGCCAAGAGACGGGAGGGCTCGTCTTC.

This CDR3 reads CASSVGLAGPNTGELFF. CDR3 bases: TGTGCCAGCAGCGTAGGACTAGCGGGCCCGAACACCGGGGAGCTGTTTTTT. The V gene is TRBV9, the J gene TRBJ2-2, with 10 bases that match TRBD2. This CDR3 contains 17 residues. CDR1 is SGDLS and CDR2 is YYNGEE in the germline V gene. The V gene end was trimmed by 0 bases and the J gene end by 0 bases; junction bases not matched to a gene: 2.

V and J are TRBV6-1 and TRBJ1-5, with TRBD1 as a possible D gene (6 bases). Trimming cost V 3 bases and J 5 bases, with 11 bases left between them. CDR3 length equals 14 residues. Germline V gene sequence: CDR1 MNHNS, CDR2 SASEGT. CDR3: CASSEGAQYQPQHF. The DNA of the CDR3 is TGTGCCAGCAGTGAGGGGGCACAATATCAGCCCCAGCATTTT.

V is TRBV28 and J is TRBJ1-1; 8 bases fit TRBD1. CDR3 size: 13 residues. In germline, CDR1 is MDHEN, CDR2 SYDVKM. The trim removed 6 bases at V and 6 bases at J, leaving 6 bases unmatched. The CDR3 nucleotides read TGTGCCAGCAGGGGCAGGGGGCGGCCTGAAGCTTTCTTT. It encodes CASRGRGRPEAFF.

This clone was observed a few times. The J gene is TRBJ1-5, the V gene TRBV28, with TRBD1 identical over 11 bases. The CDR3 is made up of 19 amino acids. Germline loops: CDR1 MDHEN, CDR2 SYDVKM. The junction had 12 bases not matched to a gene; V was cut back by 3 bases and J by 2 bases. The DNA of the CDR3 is TGTGCCAGCAGTTTTGGATCCATTACGGGACAGGGGGGCAATCAGCCCCAGCATTTT. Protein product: CASSFGSITGQGGNQPQHF.

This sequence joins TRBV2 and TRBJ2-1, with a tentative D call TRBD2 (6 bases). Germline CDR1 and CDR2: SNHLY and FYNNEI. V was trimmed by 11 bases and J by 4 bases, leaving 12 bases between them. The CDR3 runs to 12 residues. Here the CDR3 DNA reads TGTGCCCGGGGCGGGGAATACAATGAGCAGTTCTTC. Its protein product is CARGGEYNEQFF. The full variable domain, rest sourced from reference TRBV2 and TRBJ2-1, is EPEVTQTPSHQVTQMGQEVILRCVPISNHLYFYWYRQILGQKVEFLVSFYNNEISEKSEIFDDQFSVERPDGSNFTLKIRSTKLEDSAMYFCARGGEYNEQFFGPGTRLTVL.

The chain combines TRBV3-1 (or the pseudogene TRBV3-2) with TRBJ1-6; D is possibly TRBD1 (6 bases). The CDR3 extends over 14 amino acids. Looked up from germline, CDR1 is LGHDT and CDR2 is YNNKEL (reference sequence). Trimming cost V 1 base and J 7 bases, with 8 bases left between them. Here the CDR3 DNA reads TGTGCCAGCAGCCAAGGACAGGAGAATTCACCCCTCCACTTT. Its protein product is CASSQGQENSPLHF.

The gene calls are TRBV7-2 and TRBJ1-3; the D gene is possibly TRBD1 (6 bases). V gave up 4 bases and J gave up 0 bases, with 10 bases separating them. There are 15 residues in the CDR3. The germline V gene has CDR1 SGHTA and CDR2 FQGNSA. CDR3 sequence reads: CASSSTGYSGNTIYF. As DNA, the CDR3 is TGTGCCAGCAGCTCGACAGGTTACTCTGGAAACACCATATATTTT.

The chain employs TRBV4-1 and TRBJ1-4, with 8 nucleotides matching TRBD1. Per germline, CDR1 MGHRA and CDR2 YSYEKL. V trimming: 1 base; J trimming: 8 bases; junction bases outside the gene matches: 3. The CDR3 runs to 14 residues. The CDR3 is CASSQGTGLEKLFF. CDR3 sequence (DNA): TGCGCCAGCAGCCAAGGGACAGGGTTGGAAAAACTGTTTTTT.